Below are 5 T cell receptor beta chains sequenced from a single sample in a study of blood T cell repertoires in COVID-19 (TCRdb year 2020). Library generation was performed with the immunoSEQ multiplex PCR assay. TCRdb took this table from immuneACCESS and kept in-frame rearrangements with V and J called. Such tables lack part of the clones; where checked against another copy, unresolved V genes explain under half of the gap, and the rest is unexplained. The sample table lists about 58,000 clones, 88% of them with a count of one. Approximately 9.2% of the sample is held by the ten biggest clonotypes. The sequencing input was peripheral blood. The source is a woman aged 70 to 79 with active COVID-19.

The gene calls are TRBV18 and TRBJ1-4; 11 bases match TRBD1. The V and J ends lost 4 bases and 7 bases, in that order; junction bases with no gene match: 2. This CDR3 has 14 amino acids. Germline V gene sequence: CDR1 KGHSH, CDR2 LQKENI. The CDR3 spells CASSLGTGGEKLFF. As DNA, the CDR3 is TGTGCCAGCTCACTTGGGACAGGGGGTGAAAAACTGTTTTTT.

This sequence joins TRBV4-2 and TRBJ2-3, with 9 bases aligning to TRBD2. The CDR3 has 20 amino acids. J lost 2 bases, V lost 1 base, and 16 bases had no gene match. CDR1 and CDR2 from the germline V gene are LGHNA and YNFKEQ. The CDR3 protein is CASSQVRGRMVAGDTDTQYF. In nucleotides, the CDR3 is TGTGCCAGCAGCCAAGTAAGGGGGCGGATGGTAGCGGGAGACACAGATACGCAGTATTTT.

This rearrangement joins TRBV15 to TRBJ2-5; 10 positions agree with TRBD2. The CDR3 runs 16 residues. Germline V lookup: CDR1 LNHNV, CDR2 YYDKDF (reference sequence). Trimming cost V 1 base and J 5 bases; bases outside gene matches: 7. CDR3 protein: CATSRGTSGARETQYF. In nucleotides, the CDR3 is TGTGCCACCAGCAGAGGTACTAGCGGGGCGCGGGAGACCCAGTACTTC.

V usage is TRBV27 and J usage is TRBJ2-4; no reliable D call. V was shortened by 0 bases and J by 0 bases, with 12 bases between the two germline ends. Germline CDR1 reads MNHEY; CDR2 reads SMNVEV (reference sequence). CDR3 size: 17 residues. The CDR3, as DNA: TGTGCCAGCAGTTTATCGACACATCCTCTAGCCAAAAACATTCAGTACTTC. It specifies CASSLSTHPLAKNIQYF.

CDR3 sequence reads: CASSLLQGGTGELFF. The CDR3 DNA reads as TGTGCCAGCAGTTTATTACAGGGTGGGACCGGGGAGCTGTTTTTT. The rearrangement links TRBV28 to TRBJ2-2; D perhaps matches TRBD1 (6 bases). This CDR3 has 15 amino acids. With 1 base removed from V and 5 bases from J, the gap between germline ends came to 11 bases. Per the germline V gene, CDR1 is MDHEN and CDR2 is SYDVKM.